These 21 T cell receptor beta chains originate from one sample sequenced in a study of blood T cell repertoires in COVID-19. Clones were sequenced by immunoSEQ multiplex PCR, and TCRdb holds only the in-frame ones, with some missing. The sample has roughly 140,000 clones, more than 80% seen once. What was sequenced was peripheral blood. Source of these receptors: a woman in her forties with acute or convalescent COVID-19.

The V gene is TRBV18, the J gene TRBJ1-2, with 9 bases aligning to TRBD1. The V and J ends lost 3 bases and 7 bases, in that order; junction bases with no gene match: 6. CDR1 KGHSH and CDR2 LQKENI come from the germline V gene. CDR3 length: 14 residues. CDR3 nucleotides: TGTGCCAGCTCACCTAGGACAGGGGAGGTTGGCTACACCTTC. Protein sequence: CASSPRTGEVGYTF.

Notes on this clone: A junction boundary mismatches the germline segment, possibly from a read error. This rearrangement joins TRBV7-6 to TRBJ2-3; TRBD1 aligns across 7 bases. Looked up from germline, CDR1 is SGHVS and CDR2 is FNYEAQ. The length of the CDR3 is 20 residues. The CDR3 nucleotides are TGTGCCAGCAGTTTAGAAACTCAGGGGGTCGCCCGTCGTGGCACAGATACGCAGTATTTT. Protein sequence: CASSLETQGVARRGTDTQYF.

V and J are TRBV11-2 and TRBJ1-6, with 8 bases matching TRBD1. The CDR3 sequence is 17 residues long. CDR1 and CDR2 from the germline V gene are SGHAT and FQNNGV. The ends lost 1 base at V and 4 bases at J; junction bases unmatched: 6. The CDR3 protein is CASSLGSGGVYNSPLHF. The DNA for the CDR3 is TGTGCCAGCAGCTTAGGATCAGGGGGCGTATATAATTCACCCCTCCACTTT.

The J gene is TRBJ2-2, the V gene TRBV6-5, with 10 bases that match TRBD1. This CDR3 has 15 residues. The junction had 2 bases not matched to a gene; V was cut back by 0 bases and J by 7 bases. Germline V gene sequence: CDR1 MNHEY, CDR2 SVGAGI. This CDR3 is CASSYSDRGLGELFF. CDR3 nucleotide sequence: TGTGCCAGCAGTTACTCTGACAGGGGGCTCGGGGAGCTGTTTTTT.

This clone was picked up one time. The genes are TRBV11-2 and TRBJ2-1, with D possibly matching TRBD1 (5 bases). Germline V gene sequence: CDR1 SGHAT, CDR2 FQNNGV. The CDR3 is 12 residues long. Trimming removed 5 bases at V and 4 bases at J, with 6 bases between. In DNA, the CDR3 is TGTGCCAGCAGCCCAGGGTACAATGAGCAGTTCTTC. Translated, it gives CASSPGYNEQFF.

For the CDR3, the DNA is TGTGCCAGCAGCATATTGCCGACTAGCGGGGGGATGAACACCGGGGAGCTGTTTTTT. Amino acids: CASSILPTSGGMNTGELFF. The chain carries TRBV7-3 and TRBJ2-2, with 13 bases that match TRBD2. CDR1 is SGHTA and CDR2 is FQGTGA in the germline V gene. Germline trimming cut 5 bases from V and 1 base from J; bases unmatched to any gene: 10. The CDR3 has 19 amino acids.

The CDR3 protein is CASSFGGRETDTQYF. The CDR3 DNA follows: TGTGCCAGCAGCTTCGGCGGGAGGGAAACAGATACGCAGTATTTT. V is TRBV11-2 and J is TRBJ2-3; TRBD2 matches at 9 bases. Per the germline V gene, CDR1 is SGHAT and CDR2 is FQNNGV. Losses at the gene ends were 3 bases for V and 3 bases for J; bases not matched to a gene: 4. CDR3 length: 15 residues.

V and J are TRBV5-1 and TRBJ2-3; 9 bases map to TRBD1. This CDR3 has 16 amino acids. J was trimmed by 1 base and V by 4 bases; bases with no gene match: 7. CDR1 and CDR2 from the germline V gene are SGHRS and YFSETQ. The CDR3 nucleotides read TGCGCCAGCAGCCAACAGGGGGCCGGGGGCACAGATACGCAGTATTTT. This gives the protein CASSQQGAGGTDTQYF.

This clone was detected only once. This chain joins TRBV19 and TRBJ2-3; 8 bases map to TRBD2. V trimming: 2 bases; J trimming: 0 bases; junction bases outside the gene matches: 7. Germline values: CDR1 LNHDA, CDR2 SQIVND (reference sequence). This CDR3 is built from 17 residues. This chain's CDR3 is CASSIRTSSPSTDTQYF. Here the CDR3 DNA reads TGTGCCAGTAGTATAAGGACTAGCAGCCCTAGCACAGATACGCAGTATTTT.

The CDR3 coding sequence is TGCAGCGTGAGGGGGAGATCTGAAGCTTTCTTT. Residues: CSVRGRSEAFF. The chain combines TRBV29-1 with TRBJ1-1, with D tentatively TRBD1 (6 bases). Germline CDR1 and CDR2: SQVTM and ANQGSEA. The V end was cut by 6 bases, the J end by 6 bases, with 11 bases between. CDR3 size: 11 residues.

Here the CDR3 reads CASSSGTGANGNTIYF. The DNA of the CDR3 is TGTGCCAGCAGCTCCGGGACAGGGGCGAACGGAAACACCATATATTTT. The chain employs TRBV7-8 and TRBJ1-3; TRBD1 matches 10 bases. CDR1 and CDR2 from the germline V gene are SGHVS and FQNEAQ. This CDR3 contains 16 residues. With 4 bases clipped from V and 4 bases from J, the junction kept 7 bases outside the gene matches.

The chain has TRBV29-1 and TRBJ2-5; tentatively, D is TRBD2 (6 bases). The germline V gene has CDR1 SQVTM and CDR2 ANQGSEA. Trimming removed 0 bases at V and 2 bases at J, with 7 bases between. The CDR3 is 13 amino acids. The chain's CDR3 is CSVEELAQETQYF. The CDR3, as DNA: TGCAGCGTTGAAGAGCTAGCGCAAGAGACCCAGTACTTC.

The gene calls are TRBV29-1 and TRBJ2-3, with 10 bases fitting TRBD1. The CDR3 sequence is 13 residues long. J was trimmed by 8 bases and V by 7 bases; bases with no gene match: 9. Germline V gene lookup returns CDR1 SQVTM and CDR2 ANQGSEA. CDR3: CSAPGQGPGTQYF. The DNA for the CDR3 is TGCAGCGCACCGGGACAGGGGCCTGGTACGCAGTATTTT.

The chain links TRBV3-1 (or the pseudogene TRBV3-2) to TRBJ2-1; no firm D call. Germline loops: CDR1 LGHDT, CDR2 YNNKEL (reference sequence). This CDR3 has 17 residues. The germline V and J ends were trimmed by 4 bases and 8 bases, with 24 bases remaining between them. The CDR3 sequence: CASSLSSRTLYPHEQFF. Here the CDR3 DNA reads TGTGCCAGCAGCCTGAGTTCGCGTACCCTCTACCCCCATGAGCAGTTCTTC.

V usage is TRBV3-1 (or the pseudogene TRBV3-2) and J usage is TRBJ1-6, with D uncertain. This CDR3 is 16 amino acids long. The V gene lost 3 bases and the J gene lost 0 bases, with 9 bases spanning the gap. CDR1 and CDR2 from the germline V gene are LGHDT and YNNKEL (reference sequence). The CDR3 protein is CASSQDWSSYNSPLHF. The CDR3 coding sequence is TGTGCCAGCAGCCAGGACTGGAGCTCCTATAATTCACCCCTCCACTTT.

J is TRBJ1-2 and V is TRBV7-2; TRBD1 is a possible D gene (5 bases). Per germline, CDR1 SGHTA and CDR2 FQGNSA. V was shortened by 2 bases and J by 4 bases, with 17 bases between the two germline ends. The CDR3 loop spans 16 amino acids. In DNA form, the CDR3 reads TGTGCCAGCAGCTTAAGGGGATACACGATGCGCTATGGCTACACCTTC. This translates into CASSLRGYTMRYGYTF.

This CDR3 is CASSFVSVAGGTDTQYF. CDR3 DNA sequence: TGTGCCAGCAGCTTTGTCTCTGTAGCGGGGGGCACAGATACGCAGTATTTT. The chain joins TRBV13 to TRBJ2-3, with TRBD2 matching over 9 bases. Germline values: CDR1 PRHDT, CDR2 FYEKMQ (reference sequence). Trimming removed 3 bases from V and 1 base from J; junction bases left unmatched: 8. The CDR3 loop spans 17 amino acids.

This clone was detected a few times. The V gene is TRBV27, the J gene TRBJ2-7, with 8 bases that match TRBD1. The CDR3 contains 15 residues. V was clipped by 5 bases and J by 3 bases; unmatched bases: 9. Germline values: CDR1 MNHEY, CDR2 SMNVEV (reference sequence). The CDR3 region has the DNA TGTGCCAGCAGTCTCAGTGGGACAGGCAGCTACGAGCAGTACTTC. It codes for CASSLSGTGSYEQYF.

V is TRBV6-5 and J is TRBJ1-5; D ambiguous. This CDR3 has 13 amino acids. Trimming removed 10 bases at V and 3 bases at J, with 13 bases between. Germline V gives CDR1 MNHEY, CDR2 SVGAGI. The DNA of the CDR3 is TGTGCCATGTACCACAGAGTCAATCAGCCCCAGCATTTT. Translating gives CAMYHRVNQPQHF.

This clone was found many times. This chain uses TRBV7-9 with TRBJ2-3; 11 bases are a match to TRBD2. The CDR3 length is 16 residues. The ends lost 2 bases at V and 3 bases at J; junction bases unmatched: 4. Germline CDR1 is SEHNR and CDR2 is FQNEAQ (reference sequence). The CDR3 nucleotides read TGTGCCAGCAGCTTAACTAGCGGGAGACCTACAGATACGCAGTATTTT. Its protein product is CASSLTSGRPTDTQYF.

This clone was detected once. J is TRBJ1-4 and V is TRBV5-1; the D gene is possibly TRBD1 (6 bases). CDR1 SGHRS and CDR2 YFSETQ come from the germline V gene. V lost 1 base to trimming and J lost 5 bases, with 12 bases between them. CDR3 size: 15 residues. The CDR3 region is CASSLSGARNEKLFF. In nucleotides, the CDR3 is TGCGCCAGCAGCTTGTCAGGGGCGCGGAATGAAAAACTGTTTTTT.